This T cell receptor (beta chain) was observed in a study of long-term antiretroviral therapy in people with HIV. Study-level findings and limits: Information pertaining to ART adherence, viral resistance or therapeutic modifications was not obtained. Blood specimens, gathered between the mid-2000s and the late 2010s, were possibly obtained under older ART regimens.

This clone was detected a few times. What it recognizes is unknown. immunoSEQ v3.0 was run at survey level. Clones were read by immunoSEQ multiplex PCR, and TCRdb kept only the in-frame ones, dropping some. The profile covers over 25,000 clones, with 75% to 90% appearing a single time and more than 8% taken by the ten largest. The length of the CDR3 is 20 residues. Germline values: CDR1 SGDLS, CDR2 YYNGEE. Trimming cost V 4 bases and J 0 bases; bases outside gene matches: 16. The chain joins TRBV9 to TRBJ2-1; 10 bases are shared with TRBD2. The origin of this receptor is a young man with HIV. This sample comprised unsorted PBMCs, obtained roughly 2.7 years after starting antiretroviral therapy. CDR3 in DNA: TGTGCCAGCAGCCCCCGGAGCGGGGGGGCAGTACTTAGCTCCTACAATGAGCAGTTCTTC. Its protein is CASSPRSGGAVLSSYNEQFF.